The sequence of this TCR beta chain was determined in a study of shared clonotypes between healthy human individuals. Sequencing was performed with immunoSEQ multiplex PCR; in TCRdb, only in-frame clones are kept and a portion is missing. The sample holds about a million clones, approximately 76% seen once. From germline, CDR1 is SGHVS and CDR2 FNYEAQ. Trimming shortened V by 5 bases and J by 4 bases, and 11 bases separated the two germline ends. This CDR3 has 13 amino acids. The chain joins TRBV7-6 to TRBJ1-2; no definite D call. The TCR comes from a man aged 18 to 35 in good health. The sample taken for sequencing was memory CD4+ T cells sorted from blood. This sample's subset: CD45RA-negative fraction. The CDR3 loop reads CASSRDPLYGYTF. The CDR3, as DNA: TGTGCCAGCAGCCGCGACCCTCTCTATGGCTACACCTTC. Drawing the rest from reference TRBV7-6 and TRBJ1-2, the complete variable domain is GAGVSQSPRYKVTKRGQDVALRCDPISGHVSLYWYRQALGQGPEFLTYFNYEAQQDKSGLPNDRFSAERPEGSISTLTIQRTEQRDSAMYRCASSRDPLYGYTFGSGTRLTVV.